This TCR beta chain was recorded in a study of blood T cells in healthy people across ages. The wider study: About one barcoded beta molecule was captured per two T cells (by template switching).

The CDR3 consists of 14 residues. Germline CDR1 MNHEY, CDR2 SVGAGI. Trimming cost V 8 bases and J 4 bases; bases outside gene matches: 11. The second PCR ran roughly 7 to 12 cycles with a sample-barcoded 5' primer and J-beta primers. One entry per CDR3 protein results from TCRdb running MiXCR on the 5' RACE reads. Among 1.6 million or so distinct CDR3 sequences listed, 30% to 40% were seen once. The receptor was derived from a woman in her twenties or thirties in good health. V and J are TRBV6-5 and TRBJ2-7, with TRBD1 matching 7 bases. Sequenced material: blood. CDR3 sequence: CASRDPGQSYEQYF. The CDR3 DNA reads TGTGCCAGCCGAGATCCGGGACAGAGTTACGAGCAGTACTTC.